Listed below are T cell receptor beta chains from one sample, sequenced in a study of shared clonotypes between healthy human individuals. The method was immunoSEQ multiplex PCR; TCRdb's version includes in-frame clones alone and lacks a portion of them. The sample shows millions of clones, approximately 90% of them seen only once. Sequencing was carried out using naive CD4+ T cells sorted from blood. These receptors were obtained from a young man in good health. CDR3s include the opening cysteine and the closing phenylalanine or tryptophan. D genes are given only for firm matches. The size of a clone is reported for some rows only, either as once, few or many, or as a class for expanded clones.

cdr3_aa	cdr3_nt	j_call	clone_size	v_call	d_call
CAWSQASYTQYF	TGTGCCTGGAGTCAGGCTTCGTATACGCAGTATTTT	TRBJ2-3	.	TRBV30	.
CASSSGNHNYGYTF	TGTGCCAGCAGTTCAGGGAACCATAACTATGGCTACACCTTC	TRBJ1-2	.	TRBV6-7	.
CASSESVNSNQPQHF	TGTGCCAGCAGTGAATCGGTAAATAGCAATCAGCCCCAGCATTTT	TRBJ1-5	few	TRBV2	.
CASSPPRGRAFF	TGTGCCAGCTCACCACCGCGGGGCAGGGCTTTCTTT	TRBJ1-1	.	TRBV18	.
CASSLGGSGNTIYF	TGTGCCAGCAGCTTAGGAGGATCTGGAAACACCATATATTTT	TRBJ1-3	.	TRBV11-3	.
CASSIGPSTYEQYF	TGTGCCAGTAGTATAGGGCCCAGCACCTACGAGCAGTACTTC	TRBJ2-7	.	TRBV19	.
CASNFGVFSNQPQHF	TGTGCCAGTAACTTTGGGGTTTTTAGCAATCAGCCCCAGCATTTT	TRBJ1-5	.	TRBV19	.
CASSEAWEGGELFF	TGTGCCAGCAGTGAAGCGTGGGAAGGCGGGGAGCTGTTTTTT	TRBJ2-2	.	TRBV2	.
CASSLLRAVETQYF	TGTGCCAGCAGCTTGTTAAGGGCGGTGGAGACCCAGTACTTC	TRBJ2-5	.	TRBV5-4	.
CASSSTGGQGNEQYF	TGTGCCAGCAGCTCCACCGGAGGACAGGGTAACGAGCAGTACTTC	TRBJ2-7	.	TRBV11-2	TRBD1
CAISGQIANTGELFF	TGTGCCATCAGTGGACAGATCGCGAACACCGGGGAGCTGTTTTTT	TRBJ2-2	.	TRBV10-3	.
CASSPSTNTGELFF	TGTGCCAGCAGTCCATCAACTAACACCGGGGAGCTGTTTTTT	TRBJ2-2	.	TRBV6-1	.
CASSDLREGTIYF	TGTGCCAGCAGTGACCTTAGGGAGGGCACCATATATTTT	TRBJ1-3	.	TRBV2	.